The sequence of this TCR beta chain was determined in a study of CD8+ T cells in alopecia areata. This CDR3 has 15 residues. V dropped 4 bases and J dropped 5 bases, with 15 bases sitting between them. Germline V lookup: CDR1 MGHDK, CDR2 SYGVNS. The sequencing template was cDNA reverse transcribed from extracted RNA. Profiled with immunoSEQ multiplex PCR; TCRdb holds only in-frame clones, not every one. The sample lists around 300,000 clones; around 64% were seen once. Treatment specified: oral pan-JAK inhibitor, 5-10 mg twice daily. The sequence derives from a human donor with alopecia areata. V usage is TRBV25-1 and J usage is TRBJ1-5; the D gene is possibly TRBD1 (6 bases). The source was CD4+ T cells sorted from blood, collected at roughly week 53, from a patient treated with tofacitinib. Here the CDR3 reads CASSAPGHVHQPQHF. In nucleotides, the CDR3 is TGTGCCAGCAGTGCTCCGGGACACGTTCATCAGCCCCAGCATTTT.